The sequence of this T cell receptor beta chain was determined in a study of blood T cells in healthy people across ages. A second roughly 6 to 11 cycle PCR used barcoded and J-beta primers. From the 5' RACE reads, TCRdb called clonotypes with MiXCR, one entry per CDR3 protein. The sample carries 710,000 or so distinct CDR3 sequences, 22% recorded once. The germline gives CDR1 ENHRY, CDR2 SYGVKD. After removal of 3 bases from V and 4 bases from J, the junction contained 12 bases not matched to a gene. CDR3 size: 18 residues. The chain employs TRBV10-3 and TRBJ2-3, with 11 bases aligning to TRBD2. Source material: blood. The receptor comes from a man between 65 and 79 years old in good health. The chain's CDR3 is CAISDKIGLAGGADTQYF. The CDR3 DNA sequence: TGTGCCATCAGTGATAAGATCGGGCTAGCGGGGGGCGCAGATACGCAGTATTTT.